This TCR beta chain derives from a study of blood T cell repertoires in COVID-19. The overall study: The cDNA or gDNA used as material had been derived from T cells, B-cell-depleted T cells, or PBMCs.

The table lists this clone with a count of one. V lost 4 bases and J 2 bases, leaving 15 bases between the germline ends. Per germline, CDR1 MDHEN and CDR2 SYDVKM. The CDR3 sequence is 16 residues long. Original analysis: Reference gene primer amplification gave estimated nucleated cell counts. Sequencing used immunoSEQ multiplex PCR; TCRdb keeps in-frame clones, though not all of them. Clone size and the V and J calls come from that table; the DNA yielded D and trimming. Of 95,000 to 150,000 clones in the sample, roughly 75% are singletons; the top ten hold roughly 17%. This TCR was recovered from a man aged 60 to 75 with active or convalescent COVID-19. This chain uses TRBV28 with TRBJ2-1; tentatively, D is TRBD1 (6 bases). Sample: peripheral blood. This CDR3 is CASSSTTGYPYNEQFF. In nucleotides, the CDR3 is TGTGCCAGCAGTTCCACCACAGGGTACCCCTACAATGAGCAGTTCTTC.